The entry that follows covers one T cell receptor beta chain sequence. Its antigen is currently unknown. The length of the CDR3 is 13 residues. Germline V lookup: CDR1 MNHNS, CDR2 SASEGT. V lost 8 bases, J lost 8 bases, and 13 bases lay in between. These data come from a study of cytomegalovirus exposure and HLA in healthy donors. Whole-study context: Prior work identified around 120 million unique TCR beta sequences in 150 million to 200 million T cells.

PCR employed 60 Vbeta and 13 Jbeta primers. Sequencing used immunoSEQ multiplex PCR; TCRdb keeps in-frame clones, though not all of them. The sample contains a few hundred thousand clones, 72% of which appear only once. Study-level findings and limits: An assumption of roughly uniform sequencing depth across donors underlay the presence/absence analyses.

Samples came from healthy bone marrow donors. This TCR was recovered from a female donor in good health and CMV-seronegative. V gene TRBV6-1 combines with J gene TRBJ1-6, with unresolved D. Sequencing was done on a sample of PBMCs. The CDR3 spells CASSSKPDSPLHF. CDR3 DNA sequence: TGTGCCAGCTCCTCAAAACCGGATTCACCCCTCCACTTT.